This T cell receptor (beta chain) appears in the sequencing data of a study of blood T cell repertoires in COVID-19. Some clones are missing from TCRdb's copy, which holds only in-frame ones; the method was immunoSEQ multiplex PCR. The sample shows about 440,000 clones, roughly nine tenths of them seen only once. V trimming: 9 bases; J trimming: 4 bases; junction bases outside the gene matches: 18. The CDR3 is 17 amino acids. Germline lookup yields CDR1 LNHDA and CDR2 SQIVND (reference sequence). Study members were between roughly 18 and 89 years old and lived in 20 to 30 US regions. This receptor was identified in a woman between 18 and 30 years old with acute COVID-19. Specimen: PBMCs or T cells enriched from blood (not recorded which). This chain links TRBV19 with TRBJ1-5; 7 nucleotides match TRBD1. CDR3 sequence (DNA): TGTGCCAGCTCCGGGACAGTCTTGGGACGTAGGAATCAGCCCCAGCATTTT. Protein: CASSGTVLGRRNQPQHF.